This TCR beta chain was documented in a study of shared clonotypes between healthy human individuals. Overall study: CD4 naive and memory got three plates each, CD8 naive two, CD8 memory one.

CD8 cells classed as naive were CD45RO-negative and positively selected for CCR7, excluding terminally differentiated effector memory CD45RA+ cells. Free of recent acute infections or vaccinations, the donors were healthy HIV-negative adults. The run depth of the assay was deep. Profiled with immunoSEQ multiplex PCR; TCRdb holds only in-frame clones, not every one. The sample consists of hundreds of thousands of clones, approximately 96% of them appearing once. V gave up 5 bases and J gave up 7 bases; unmatched junction bases: 10. This CDR3 spans 16 amino acids. Germline V gene lookup returns CDR1 LNHDA and CDR2 SQIVND (reference sequence).

Sample: naive CD8+ T cells sorted from blood. This receptor was identified in a man aged 30 to 45 in good health. The chain uses TRBV19 and TRBJ2-1, with TRBD2 matching 11 bases. The CDR3 region is CASSPAGTSGRNEQFF. The DNA of the CDR3 is TGTGCCAGTAGTCCGGCCGGGACTAGCGGTCGGAATGAGCAGTTCTTC.